A single sample is the source of the 32 T cell receptor beta chains below, sequenced in a study of Ad26.COV2.S vaccination and SARS-CoV-2 variants. The treatment: roughly 19 received Ad26.COV2.S at low or high dose, single or two shots; about 5 received placebo; per-sample allocation not given. Samples analyzed were those drawn on day 63 after the first vaccine or placebo injection. The assay was immunoSEQ multiplex PCR, and TCRdb's table has in-frame clones only and misses some. The repertoire holds fewer than 800,000 clones, with about 89% as singletons. The sequencing used peripheral blood, collected in a trial of Ad26.COV2.S vaccine versus placebo. The source is a person between 18 and 59 years old who received the Ad26.COV2.S COVID-19 vaccine or a placebo.

The V and J genes are TRBV5-1 and TRBJ2-1, with TRBD2 matching over 11 bases. The CDR3 runs to 16 residues. V shed 3 bases and J 9 bases; nucleotides not matched to a gene: 11. Germline V gives CDR1 SGHRS, CDR2 YFSETQ. In DNA, the CDR3 is TGCGCCAGCAGCTCCCCCGGGACTAGCGGTGCCCCTGAGCAGTTCTTC. The encoded protein is CASSSPGTSGAPEQFF. The full variable domain, completed using reference TRBV5-1 and TRBJ2-1, is KAGVTQTPRYLIKTRGQQVTLSCSPISGHRSVSWYQQTPGQGLQFLFEYFSETQRNKGNFPGRFSGRQFSNSRSEMNVSTLELGDSALYLCASSSPGTSGAPEQFFGPGTRLTVL.

This sequence joins TRBV14 and TRBJ2-3, with D maybe TRBD2 (6 bases). Per the germline V gene, CDR1 is SGHDN and CDR2 is FVKESK. V dropped 4 bases and J dropped 0 bases, with 11 bases sitting between them. The CDR3 is 15 residues long. CDR3 coding DNA: TGTGCCAGCAGCCCCCGGGACTTTAGCACAGATACGCAGTATTTT. Translating gives CASSPRDFSTDTQYF.

The gene calls are TRBV19 and TRBJ1-5; possible D gene TRBD1, 5 bases. The ends were cut back, 8 bases at V and 5 bases at J, with 16 bases in the middle. The germline CDR1 and CDR2 sequences are LNHDA and SQIVND (reference sequence). The CDR3 sequence is 14 residues long. The CDR3 protein is CASRMSGADQPQHF. CDR3 nucleotides: TGTGCCAGTCGGATGTCCGGGGCTGATCAGCCCCAGCATTTT.

The chain links TRBV11-2 to TRBJ1-2; D gene unclear. The CDR3 has 13 amino acids. V dropped 2 bases and J dropped 5 bases, with 9 bases sitting between them. Germline assignment: CDR1 SGHAT and CDR2 FQNNGV. The CDR3 loop reads CASSLPGQYGYTF. The CDR3 DNA reads TGTGCCAGCAGCTTACCTGGCCAGTATGGCTACACCTTC.

V gene TRBV29-1 combines with J gene TRBJ2-1; 9 bases are shared with TRBD2. CDR1 and CDR2 from the germline V gene are SQVTM and ANQGSEA. The V gene end was trimmed by 4 bases and the J gene end by 2 bases; junction bases not matched to a gene: 6. The length of the CDR3 is 15 residues. The CDR3, as DNA: TGCAGCGTTGGCCCGGGACTAGCCACCTACAATGAGCAGTTCTTC. Its protein product is CSVGPGLATYNEQFF.

Details on this clone: Distinct nucleotide sequences in the sample also encode this CDR3. CDR3 coding DNA: TGTGCCAGCAGTCCCCGGGGGAACACTGAAGCTTTCTTT. Protein sequence: CASSPRGNTEAFF. The chain links TRBV6-5 to TRBJ1-1; D is undetermined. The germline CDR1 and CDR2 sequences are MNHEY and SVGAGI. The CDR3 contains 13 residues. Trimming pared 5 bases from V and 1 base from J, leaving 8 bases between.

This clone was counted between two and nine times. The CDR3, as DNA: TGTGCCAGCAGTGGGTCAGTGGGTTCGTTACGGAACACTGAAGCTTTCTTT. This encodes CASSGSVGSLRNTEAFF. The chain couples TRBV2 to TRBJ1-1, with unresolved D. Germline CDR1 is SNHLY and CDR2 is FYNNEI. The CDR3 loop spans 17 amino acids. V dropped 4 bases and J dropped 1 base, with 19 bases sitting between them.

This clone was detected only once. The chain has TRBV10-2 and TRBJ1-4; tentative D call: TRBD1 (6 bases). The CDR3 is made up of 14 amino acids. V gave up 0 bases and J gave up 9 bases, with 11 bases separating them. Germline V CDR1 and CDR2: WSHSY, SAAADI. As DNA, the CDR3 is TGCGCCAGCAGTGAGTCACGACAGGCCCAAAAACTGTTTTTT. This gives the protein CASSESRQAQKLFF.

This clone was counted between two and nine times. The rearrangement links TRBV10-3 to TRBJ1-1, with 7 bases aligning to TRBD1. CDR1 is ENHRY and CDR2 is SYGVKD in the germline V gene. Trimming took 4 bases from V and 3 from J; bases not matched to a gene: 8. The CDR3 has 15 amino acids. The CDR3 here is CAISAQGRADTEAFF. The CDR3 DNA reads as TGTGCCATCAGTGCACAGGGGCGAGCGGACACTGAAGCTTTCTTT.

The chain employs TRBV12-5 and TRBJ2-1; D remains unclear. Trimming removed 2 bases at V and 4 bases at J, with 9 bases between. Germline CDR1 is LGHNT and CDR2 is FRNRAP. The CDR3 loop spans 14 amino acids. The CDR3 loop reads CASGLFGGYNEQFF. CDR3 sequence (DNA): TGTGCTAGTGGTTTGTTCGGTGGATACAATGAGCAGTTCTTC.

The CDR3 DNA sequence: TGTGCCAGCAGTGCACAGGGGGTGAACAATCAGCCCCAGCATTTT. Its translation: CASSAQGVNNQPQHF. The chain joins TRBV2 to TRBJ1-5; 8 bases line up with TRBD1. CDR1 and CDR2 (germline): SNHLY, FYNNEI. Unmatched junction bases numbered 5, after V lost 4 bases and J lost 3 bases. The CDR3 loop spans 15 amino acids.

The chain couples TRBV9 to TRBJ2-7, with D unresolved. V was cut by 0 bases and J by 5 bases, with 12 bases left in between. CDR3 length: 14 amino acids. Germline CDR1 is SGDLS and CDR2 is YYNGEE. The CDR3 DNA is TGTGCCAGCAGCGTAGGACGCAGTCCGGACGAGCAGTACTTC. Protein product: CASSVGRSPDEQYF.

This clone came up many times. The rearrangement uses TRBV6-2 or TRBV6-3 and TRBJ1-1; no clear D gene. CDR1 is MNHEY, CDR2 SVGEGT, per germline. The CDR3 sequence is 13 residues long. V dropped 0 bases and J dropped 1 base, with 3 bases sitting between them. CDR3 sequence: CASSYSENTEAFF. The CDR3 region has the DNA TGTGCCAGCAGTTACTCTGAGAACACTGAAGCTTTCTTT.

The chain couples TRBV21-1 to TRBJ2-1; the table's D call TRBD1 went unverified against the DNA. TRBV21-1 represents a pseudogene. The CDR3 consists of 16 residues. In nucleotides, the CDR3 is TGTGCCAGCAGCACCGCAACCGGGACAGCCTACAATGAGCAGTTCTTC. The encoded protein is CASSTATGTAYNEQFF.

The chain is built from TRBV3-1 (or the pseudogene TRBV3-2) and TRBJ1-6; the match to TRBD1 covers 9 bases. This CDR3 is built from 17 residues. From germline, CDR1 is LGHDT and CDR2 YNNKEL (reference sequence). V dropped 1 base and J dropped 10; count of bases not matched to a gene: 11. The CDR3: CASSQGGQGPARSPLHF. In nucleotides, the CDR3 is TGTGCCAGCAGCCAAGGGGGACAGGGTCCGGCGAGGTCACCCCTCCACTTT.

V is TRBV6-6 and J is TRBJ2-7; possibly TRBD1 for D (6 bases). V was shortened by 5 bases and J by 0 bases, with 11 bases between the two germline ends. Germline CDR1 and CDR2: MNHNY and SVGAGI (reference sequence). This CDR3 region has 14 residues. The DNA for the CDR3 is TGTGCCAGCAGTAAACAGGGAGTCTCCTACGAGCAGTACTTC. It is translated as CASSKQGVSYEQYF.

This clone was seen once. This sequence joins TRBV7-3 and TRBJ2-2; no definite D call. The CDR3 length is 17 residues. V lost 5 bases and J lost 7, with 23 bases in between. Germline V gene data show CDR1 as SGHTA and CDR2 as FQGTGA. The CDR3 spells CASSPQGPLVGGGELFF. In DNA, the CDR3 is TGTGCCAGCAGCCCACAAGGCCCATTGGTAGGCGGCGGGGAGCTGTTTTTT.

The chain is built from TRBV7-8 and TRBJ2-1; D is ambiguous. CDR1 is SGHVS, CDR2 FQNEAQ, per germline. The CDR3 runs to 13 residues. Deletions cut 2 bases from V and 8 bases from J, with 10 bases between. The CDR3, as DNA: TGTGCCAGCAGCTTATTTTCGATGGATGAGCAGTTCTTC. This translates into CASSLFSMDEQFF.

This clone was recorded a few times. The chain employs TRBV29-1 and TRBJ2-1; tentatively, D is TRBD2 (5 bases). Germline V gene data show CDR1 as SQVTM and CDR2 as ANQGSEA. V lost 7 bases and J lost 10, with 11 bases in between. The CDR3 contains 10 residues. Here the CDR3 DNA reads TGCAGCGCCGGACTCGCGGAGCAGTTCTTC. Protein sequence: CSAGLAEQFF.

This clone has ten or more counts. The chain joins TRBV19 to TRBJ1-6; 8 bases match TRBD1. This CDR3 has 13 residues. Germline loops: CDR1 LNHDA, CDR2 SQIVND (reference sequence). J was trimmed by 10 bases and V by 6 bases; bases with no gene match: 5. CDR3 amino acids: CASRDRAGSPLHF. The CDR3 DNA follows: TGTGCCAGTAGGGACAGGGCAGGCTCACCCCTCCACTTT. The whole variable domain, filled in from reference TRBV19 and TRBJ1-6, reads DGGITQSPKYLFRKEGQNVTLSCEQNLNHDAMYWYRQDPGQGLRLIYYSQIVNDFQKGDIAEGYSVSREKKESFPLTVTSAQKNPTAFYLCASRDRAGSPLHFGNGTRLTVT.

This rearrangement joins TRBV7-9 to TRBJ1-4; tentative D call: TRBD1 (6 bases). Trimming pared 8 bases from V and 4 bases from J, leaving 11 bases between. Germline CDR1 is SEHNR and CDR2 is FQNEAQ (reference sequence). The CDR3 is made up of 13 amino acids. The chain's CDR3 is CASRGTYNEKLFF. The CDR3 coding sequence is TGTGCCAGCCGCGGGACATATAATGAAAAACTGTTTTTT.

To note about this clone: Other DNA sequences in this sample translate to the same CDR3. The chain recombines TRBV5-1 with TRBJ2-1, with 9 nucleotides matching TRBD2. CDR3 size: 15 residues. CDR1 and CDR2 from the germline V gene are SGHRS and YFSETQ. V was pared by 0 bases and J by 6 bases, with 4 bases of the junction left unmatched. The CDR3 loop is CASSLGLAGVNEQFF. The CDR3 DNA reads as TGCGCCAGCAGCTTGGGATTAGCGGGGGTCAATGAGCAGTTCTTC.

J is TRBJ1-2 and V is TRBV12-3 or TRBV12-4; 7 bases align to TRBD1. The ends lost 3 bases at V and 7 bases at J; junction bases unmatched: 5. The CDR3 totals 13 residues. The CDR3 sequence is CASSFQGEFGYTF. The DNA for the CDR3 is TGTGCCAGCAGTTTCCAGGGGGAATTTGGCTACACCTTC.

V gene TRBV4-2 combines with J gene TRBJ2-3; unclear D gene. V lost 0 bases and J 4 bases, leaving 5 bases between the germline ends. CDR3 length: 13 residues. Germline V gene data show CDR1 as LGHNA and CDR2 as YNFKEQ. The CDR3 reads CASSQEGSDTQYF. Here the CDR3 DNA reads TGTGCCAGCAGCCAAGAAGGGTCAGATACGCAGTATTTT.

This rearrangement joins TRBV7-7 to TRBJ2-1; 9 bases align to TRBD2. CDR3 size: 15 residues. J lost 7 bases, V lost 2 bases, and 6 bases had no gene match. Germline CDR1 SSHAT, CDR2 FNYEAQ (reference sequence). The CDR3 sequence: CASSLWSSGENEQFF. As DNA, the CDR3 is TGTGCCAGCAGCTTATGGTCTAGCGGGGAAAATGAGCAGTTCTTC.

This sequence joins TRBV5-4 and TRBJ1-1; a weak D match, TRBD1 (5 bases). V dropped 2 bases and J dropped 0 bases, with 8 bases sitting between them. Germline V gene sequence: CDR1 SGHNT, CDR2 YYREEE (reference sequence). This CDR3 contains 14 residues. The CDR3 spells CASSFTGLNTEAFF. CDR3 in DNA: TGTGCCAGCAGCTTCACGGGACTGAACACTGAAGCTTTCTTT.

CDR3 sequence reads: CASSHGVRTQHF. The CDR3 nucleotides read TGTGCCAGCAGCCACGGTGTCAGGACCCAGCATTTT. V and J are TRBV6-2 or TRBV6-3 and TRBJ1-5; D unresolved. CDR3 length equals 12 residues. V was cut by 6 bases and J by 11 bases, with 14 bases left in between. Germline CDR1 reads MNHEY; CDR2 reads SVGEGT.

V gene TRBV10-1 combines with J gene TRBJ1-1, with 10 bases lining up with TRBD1. The CDR3 loop spans 15 amino acids. Germline V gene lookup returns CDR1 WNHNN and CDR2 SYGVQD (reference sequence). J was trimmed by 1 base and V by 3 bases; bases with no gene match: 2. The CDR3 coding sequence is TGCGCCAGCAGTGATAGGACAGGGGGGAACACTGAAGCTTTCTTT. Protein sequence: CASSDRTGGNTEAFF.

This clone has only a few counts. This chain joins TRBV2 and TRBJ1-5; D not certain. From germline, CDR1 is SNHLY and CDR2 FYNNEI. Deletions cut 2 bases from V and 1 base from J, with 6 bases between. CDR3 length: 14 residues. CDR3 in amino acids: CASSEWTSNQPQHF. The DNA for the CDR3 is TGTGCCAGCAGTGAATGGACGAGCAATCAGCCCCAGCATTTT.

V gene TRBV3-1 (or the pseudogene TRBV3-2) combines with J gene TRBJ2-7; TRBD2 matches at 8 bases. CDR1 and CDR2 from the germline V gene are LGHDT and YNNKEL (reference sequence). V gave up 0 bases and J gave up 1 base; unmatched junction bases: 8. There are 17 residues in the CDR3. CDR3 protein: CASSQDYGTRFSYEQYF. The CDR3 DNA reads TGTGCCAGCAGCCAAGATTACGGGACTAGGTTTTCCTACGAGCAGTACTTC.

This sequence joins TRBV9 and TRBJ2-1; D unresolved. The CDR3 is made up of 15 amino acids. Germline assignment: CDR1 SGDLS and CDR2 YYNGEE. V was pared by 0 bases and J by 2 bases, with 9 bases between. The DNA of the CDR3 is TGTGCCAGCAGCGTAGGGTCACAGACCTACAATGAGCAGTTCTTC. Translation gives CASSVGSQTYNEQFF.

The rearrangement uses TRBV30 and TRBJ1-2; the D gene is possibly TRBD1 (5 bases). V lost 8 bases and J lost 7, with 8 bases in between. The length of the CDR3 is 9 residues. The germline CDR1 and CDR2 sequences are GTSNPN and SVGIG (reference sequence). The CDR3 is CAGGGGYTF. CDR3 nucleotide sequence: TGTGCCGGGGGGGGTGGCTACACCTTC.